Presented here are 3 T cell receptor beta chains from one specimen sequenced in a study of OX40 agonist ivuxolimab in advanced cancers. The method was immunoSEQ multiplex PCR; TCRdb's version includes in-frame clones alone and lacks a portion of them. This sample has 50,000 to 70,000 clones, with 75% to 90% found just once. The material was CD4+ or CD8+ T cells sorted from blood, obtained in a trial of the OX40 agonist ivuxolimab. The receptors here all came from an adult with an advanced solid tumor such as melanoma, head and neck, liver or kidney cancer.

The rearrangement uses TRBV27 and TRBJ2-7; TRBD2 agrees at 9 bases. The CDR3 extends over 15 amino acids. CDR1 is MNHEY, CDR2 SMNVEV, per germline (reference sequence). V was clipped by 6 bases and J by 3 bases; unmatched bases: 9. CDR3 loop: CASRMKGLAGYEQYF. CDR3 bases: TGTGCCAGCAGAATGAAGGGACTAGCCGGCTACGAGCAGTACTTC.

The CDR3 spells CASSYSIFREYEQYF. DNA of the CDR3: TGTGCCAGCAGTTACTCGATCTTCAGGGAATACGAGCAGTACTTC. The chain links TRBV6-6 to TRBJ2-7; TRBD1 might be the D (5 bases). This CDR3 region has 15 residues. In germline, CDR1 is MNHNY, CDR2 SVGAGI (reference sequence). Between the trimmed V and J ends, which lost 0 bases and 4 bases, there was a span of 13 bases.

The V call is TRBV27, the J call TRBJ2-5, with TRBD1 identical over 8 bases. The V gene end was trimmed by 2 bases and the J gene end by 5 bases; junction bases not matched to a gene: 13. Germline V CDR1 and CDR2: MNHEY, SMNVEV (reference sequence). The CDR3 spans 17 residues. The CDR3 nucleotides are TGTGCCAGCAGTTTAAAAGGGACAGGACCGCTGGGGGAGACCCAGTACTTC. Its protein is CASSLKGTGPLGETQYF.